The present TCR beta chain was sequenced within a study of T cells in Graves' hyperthyroidism and ophthalmopathy. This clonotype was observed a handful of times. Its matching antigen is unknown. Fresh peripheral blood, around 9.2 ml of it, supplied the PBMCs. General study points: Blood samples included most of the expanded thyroid clonotypes exceeding 0.001.

It was RNA transcripts that yielded the amplified TCR beta CDR3 regions. The primer set for the first-round RT-PCR of the TCR CDR3 was HTBI. Via MiXCR, TCRdb re-called the multiplex PCR reads, giving one row per CDR3 protein. The profile shows 600,000 to 900,000 distinct CDR3 sequences, around 15% of them singletons. The source is a man younger than 35 with Graves' hyperthyroidism. Sequencing was performed on blood.

As DNA, the CDR3 is TGCGCCAGCAGCTTGATCCCCGCGGGGCAAGAGACCCAGTACTTC. It encodes CASSLIPAGQETQYF. The chain employs TRBV5-1 and TRBJ2-5; a possible D gene is TRBD2 (6 bases). The CDR3 spans 15 residues. V lost 1 base and J 2 bases, leaving 12 bases between the germline ends. Germline V gene sequence: CDR1 SGHRS, CDR2 YFSETQ.